The entry below gives a single TCR beta chain sequence along with its context. The V gene's germline CDR1 is MNHEY and CDR2 SVGAGI. V shed 6 bases and J 7 bases; nucleotides not matched to a gene: 5. The CDR3 length is 12 residues. In the PCR, 60 Vbeta and 13 Jbeta primers were used. Profiling relied on immunoSEQ multiplex PCR, and the TCRdb table lists in-frame clones only, not all of them. The table records more than 110,000 clones, approximately 70% of them present only once. The record originates from a study of cytomegalovirus exposure and HLA in healthy donors. This receptor was identified in a human donor in good health. The chain carries TRBV6-5 and TRBJ1-1, with TRBD1 matching 7 bases. Sequencing was carried out using PBMCs. Here the CDR3 reads CASRDTGVEAFF. DNA of the CDR3: TGTGCCAGCAGGGATACAGGGGTTGAAGCTTTCTTT.